The 8 T cell receptor beta chains listed next were all sequenced from one sample in a study of radiotherapy plus CTLA-4 blockade in lung cancer. Clones were read by immunoSEQ multiplex PCR, and TCRdb kept only the in-frame ones, dropping some. The repertoire holds under 35,000 clones, with about 70% as singletons. This specimen was peripheral blood, taken from a patient treated with radiotherapy plus ipilimumab. Every receptor here comes from a human donor with non-small cell lung cancer whose response to radiotherapy plus ipilimumab could not be evaluated.

The chain has TRBV25-1 and TRBJ2-5, with 7 bases matching TRBD1. Germline V gives CDR1 MGHDK, CDR2 SYGVNS. V lost 4 bases to trimming and J lost 4 bases; unmatched junction nucleotides: 6. This CDR3 has 14 amino acids. CDR3 DNA sequence: TGTGCCAGCAGTGGACAGGGCGGCATAGAGACCCAGTACTTC. Translated, it gives CASSGQGGIETQYF.

This clone was picked up a small number of times. Here the CDR3 reads CASSSIRGAGYGYTF. In nucleotides, the CDR3 is TGTGCCAGCAGCTCAATCCGGGGGGCCGGCTATGGCTACACCTTC. The gene calls are TRBV5-6 and TRBJ1-2; a possible D gene is TRBD1 (6 bases). This CDR3 has 15 residues. Germline V CDR1 and CDR2: SGHDT, YYEEEE. Trimming pared 3 bases from V and 4 bases from J, leaving 16 bases between.

The chain recombines TRBV2 with TRBJ1-2; tentatively, D is TRBD1 (6 bases). The CDR3 covers 13 residues. The V end lost 7 bases, the J end lost 2 bases, and 11 bases lay between the germline ends. From germline, CDR1 is SNHLY and CDR2 FYNNEI. The DNA of the CDR3 is TGTGCCAGCACGCCTCAGGGGAACTATGGCTACACCTTC. Its translation is CASTPQGNYGYTF. Variable domain in full (rest from reference TRBV2 and TRBJ1-2): EPEVTQTPSHQVTQMGQEVILRCVPISNHLYFYWYRQILGQKVEFLVSFYNNEISEKSEIFDDQFSVERPDGSNFTLKIRSTKLEDSAMYFCASTPQGNYGYTFGSGTRLTVV.

This chain connects TRBV7-9 to TRBJ2-2; 7 bases map to TRBD2. There are 16 residues in the CDR3. CDR1 is SEHNR and CDR2 is FQNEAQ in the germline V gene (reference sequence). Trimming took 3 bases from V and 3 from J; bases not matched to a gene: 7. DNA of the CDR3: TGTGCCAGCAGCTTTACGACGGGGGGATACACCGGGGAGCTGTTTTTT. Its protein is CASSFTTGGYTGELFF.

The CDR3 here is CASSSGLAGVAQYF. The CDR3 nucleotides read TGTGCCAGCAGCTCGGGACTAGCGGGAGTCGCGCAGTATTTT. The rearrangement joins TRBV27 to TRBJ2-3; TRBD2 agrees at 14 bases. The CDR3 runs 14 residues. Germline V gene data show CDR1 as MNHEY and CDR2 as SMNVEV (reference sequence). V shed 6 bases, J shed 10 bases, and the junction held 6 bases outside the gene matches.

This clone was found once. The chain has TRBV10-3 and TRBJ2-3, with 11 bases aligning to TRBD2. The CDR3 covers 16 residues. From germline, CDR1 is ENHRY and CDR2 SYGVKD. V was clipped by 3 bases and J by 5 bases; unmatched bases: 7. The CDR3 DNA reads TGTGCCATCAGTGATGGGACTAGCGGAACAATAGATACGCAGTATTTT. Protein: CAISDGTSGTIDTQYF.

V usage is TRBV19 and J usage is TRBJ2-2; D perhaps matches TRBD1 (6 bases). The ends were cut back, 5 bases at V and 4 bases at J, with 8 bases in the middle. The germline CDR1 and CDR2 sequences are LNHDA and SQIVND (reference sequence). CDR3 size: 13 residues. CDR3 residues: CASSYRATGELFF. The CDR3 nucleotides read TGTGCCAGTAGTTACAGGGCCACCGGGGAGCTGTTTTTT.

This clone was found once. The J gene is TRBJ2-1, the V gene TRBV5-1, with a tentative D call TRBD1 (6 bases). CDR3 length equals 15 residues. V was pared by 1 base and J by 7 bases, with 15 bases between. The germline gives CDR1 SGHRS, CDR2 YFSETQ. The CDR3 spells CASSLYTDSINEQFF. The CDR3 DNA reads as TGCGCCAGCAGCTTGTATACGGACAGCATAAATGAGCAGTTCTTC. Variable domain in full (rest from reference TRBV5-1 and TRBJ2-1): KAGVTQTPRYLIKTRGQQVTLSCSPISGHRSVSWYQQTPGQGLQFLFEYFSETQRNKGNFPGRFSGRQFSNSRSEMNVSTLELGDSALYLCASSLYTDSINEQFFGPGTRLTVL.